This entry is about one T cell receptor (beta chain). What it binds is unknown. This entry comes from a study of T cell responses to AZD1222 COVID-19 vaccine. Study-level findings and limits: Elevations in Spike-specific TCR breadth and depth followed administration of two AZD1222 doses.

The germline V and J ends were trimmed by 6 bases and 8 bases, with 14 bases remaining between them. This CDR3 is built from 13 residues. Data came from immunoSEQ multiplex PCR; TCRdb stores just in-frame clones and leaves some out. Found here are 120,000 or so clones, about 85% of them singletons; the top ten hold 3.2%. This sequence originates from an adult in good health. The chain links TRBV12-3 or TRBV12-4 to TRBJ2-1; D gene unclear. Specimen: peripheral blood, collected on day 0 of AZD1222 vaccination. CDR3 loop: CASRLPSGHEQFF. The CDR3 coding sequence is TGTGCCAGCAGATTACCCTCCGGCCATGAGCAGTTCTTC.